The sample holds a few counts of the clone carrying this TCR beta chain. What it recognizes is unknown. This sample was included in a study of T cells in Graves' hyperthyroidism and ophthalmopathy. Whole-study results and caveats: The model predicted ophthalmopathy a median roughly 6.3 months before onset.

There were TCR beta CDR3 regions amplified from RNA transcripts. RT-PCR in the first round (using the HTBI primer set) targeted the TCR CDR3. In TCRdb, the multiplex PCR reads were re-called with MiXCR into one record per CDR3 protein. The data hold roughly 250,000 distinct CDR3 sequences, with approximately 20% observed a single time. The germline V and J ends were trimmed by 6 bases and 1 base, with 16 bases remaining between them. This CDR3 region has 15 residues. Germline V gene data show CDR1 as ENHRY and CDR2 as SYGVKD. Among ophthalmopathy patients, the Clinical Activity Score reached at least 3, the NOSPECS grade reached at least 4, and duration remained under 3 months.

This TCR derives from a man younger than 45 with Graves' ophthalmopathy. Sequencing was performed on blood. The gene calls are TRBV10-3 and TRBJ2-7; tentative D call: TRBD1 (5 bases). The CDR3 DNA sequence: TGTGCCATCAGCTCCCGGACATCTAGGTCCTACGAGCAGTACTTC. Amino acids: CAISSRTSRSYEQYF.